This T cell receptor beta chain was captured by sequencing in a study of control samples from healthy donors and cancer patients. Profiled with immunoSEQ multiplex PCR; TCRdb holds only in-frame clones, not every one. The data show 200,000 or so clones, 90% to 95% seen once. CDR3 length equals 15 residues. Trimming left V 6 bases short and J 2 bases short, with 17 bases between. Germline V CDR1 and CDR2: SGHTA, FQGNSA. The receptor was isolated from a man aged 50 to 60 in good health. Specimen: blood. The rearrangement uses TRBV7-2 and TRBJ2-7, with D possibly matching TRBD1 (6 bases). The CDR3 here is CASSPDRSLTYEQYF. The CDR3 DNA follows: TGTGCCAGCAGTCCCGACAGGTCTTTGACCTACGAGCAGTACTTC.